This is a list of T cell receptor beta chains from one sample in a study of T cells after somatic rescue of genetic block. Generated by immunoSEQ multiplex PCR, the TCRdb table keeps only in-frame clones and is missing some. The table has tens of thousands of clones, 85% to 95% seen once. Sequenced sample: peripheral blood mononuclear cells (PBMCs). These receptors originate from a man aged 35 to 55. CDR3s include the opening cysteine and the closing phenylalanine or tryptophan. D genes are given only for firm matches. Expanded clones are given a class, and other clones once, few, many or no size at all.

clone size	D gene	V gene	J gene	CDR3 length	CDR3 DNA	CDR3 protein
-	-	TRBV4-1	TRBJ1-4	15	TGCGCCAGCAGCCAGATACAGGGTTTTAATGAAAAACTGTTTTTT	CASSQIQGFNEKLFF
-	-	TRBV9	TRBJ2-5	13	TGTGCCAGCAGCGTTGGTCAGGGGGAGACCCAGTACTTC	CASSVGQGETQYF
-	-	TRBV4-3	TRBJ1-5	16	TGCGCCAGCAGCCAATTTCGGTCCCATAGCAATCAGCCCCAGCATTTT	CASSQFRSHSNQPQHF
-	TRBD2	TRBV5-5	TRBJ2-5	16	TGTGCCAGCAGTCAAGAACCGGGACTAGCGGGAGAGACCCAGTACTTC	CASSQEPGLAGETQYF
-	-	TRBV7-9	TRBJ1-5	13	TGTGCCAGCAGCTTAAACTTCAATCAGCCCCAGCATTTT	CASSLNFNQPQHF
-	-	TRBV27	TRBJ2-2	14	TGTGCCAGCAGAGGACAAACGAACACCGGGGAGCTGTTTTTT	CASRGQTNTGELFF
once	-	TRBV2	TRBJ1-1	13	TGTGCCAGCAGTGAACGGGGGCTGACTGAAGCTTTCTTT	CASSERGLTEAFF
-	TRBD1	TRBV7-2	TRBJ2-7	14	TGTGCCAGCAGCCGGACAGGGGGAGGCAACGAGCAGTACTTC	CASSRTGGGNEQYF
-	-	TRBV6-5	TRBJ2-3	11	TGTGCCAGCAGGGGCACAGATACGCAGTATTTT	CASRGTDTQYF
-	-	TRBV10-3	TRBJ2-1	16	TGTGCCATCAGAGATCTAGCGTCAAGCTCCTACAATGAGCAGTTCTTC	CAIRDLASSSYNEQFF
-	-	TRBV4-1	TRBJ1-2	16	TGCGCCAGCAGCCAACGAGTTACCGAAGAGATTCCTGGCTACACCTTC	CASSQRVTEEIPGYTF
-	-	TRBV2	TRBJ2-7	13	TGTGCCAGCAGGAAACAGGAGGTTTCCGAGCAGTACTTC	CASRKQEVSEQYF
-	-	TRBV4-3	TRBJ2-1	13	TGCGCCAGCAGCCAAAGGACCTACAATGAGCAGTTCTTC	CASSQRTYNEQFF
-	TRBD2	TRBV7-2	TRBJ2-7	16	TGTGCCAGCAGCGCCCAGACTAGCGGGTTCTCCTACGAGCAGTACTTC	CASSAQTSGFSYEQYF
-	-	TRBV5-1	TRBJ2-2	15	TGCGCCAGCAGCCGGAACAGGGTTCGCACCGGGGAGCTGTTTTTT	CASSRNRVRTGELFF
few	TRBD2	TRBV6-5	TRBJ2-1	15	TGTGCCAGCACCACGAGACTAGCGGTATTCAATGAGCAGTTCTTC	CASTTRLAVFNEQFF
-	-	TRBV28	TRBJ2-3	15	TGTGCCAGCAGTCTTCTTAGCCCCGGTCAGGGGGGGCAGTATTTT	CASSLLSPGQGGQYF
-	-	TRBV7-2	TRBJ1-4	12	TGTGCCAGCAGTCCTAACGTGGGGAAACTGTTTTTT	CASSPNVGKLFF
-	-	TRBV2	TRBJ1-5	12	TGTGCCAGCAGCGTCCAGCAGGCACCCCAGCATTTT	CASSVQQAPQHF
once	TRBD1	TRBV7-6	TRBJ2-3	15	TGTGCCAGCAGCTTAAATTTAGGGGGCTCGGATACGCAGTATTTT	CASSLNLGGSDTQYF
-	-	TRBV7-2	TRBJ2-3	16	TGTGCCAGCAGGCGGGGTGGTAAGGCTAGCACAGATACGCAGTATTTT	CASRRGGKASTDTQYF
-	-	TRBV2	TRBJ2-4	13	TGTGCCAGCAGTGAAACTAGGGGAAACATTCAGTACTTC	CASSETRGNIQYF
-	TRBD1	TRBV28	TRBJ1-2	12	TGTGCCAGCAGGACAGGGAACCGGGGCTACACCTTC	CASRTGNRGYTF
-	TRBD2	TRBV7-9	TRBJ2-3	16	TGTGCCAGCAGACTCCAAGCGGGGGTATTTCTAGATACGCAGTATTTT	CASRLQAGVFLDTQYF